Listed below are T cell receptor beta chains from one sample, sequenced in a study of cytomegalovirus exposure and HLA in healthy donors. Here immunoSEQ multiplex PCR was the method, and the copy in TCRdb shows in-frame clones only, minus some. The repertoire consists of under 150,000 clones, with roughly 88% occurring once and the leading ten covering about 6%. Sequences were obtained from PBMCs. Source of these receptors: a young woman in good health and CMV-seropositive. Both conserved end residues are part of each CDR3. D genes are given only for firm matches. Not all rows give a size; the values are once, few, many and, for expanded clones, a class.

j_call,v_call,d_call,clone_size,cdr3_nt,cdr3_aa
TRBJ2-7,TRBV2,TRBD2,-,TGTGCCAGCAGTGCCCCACAGCGGGGGGCTGAAGAGCAGTACTTC,CASSAPQRGAEEQYF
TRBJ2-7,TRBV18,TRBD1,-,TGTGCCAGCTCACCCCTAGGACAGGCCTACGAGCAGTACTTC,CASSPLGQAYEQYF
TRBJ1-2,TRBV5-6,-,-,TGTGCCAGCAGCATGTGGTGGCAGAACTATGGCTACACCTTC,CASSMWWQNYGYTF
TRBJ1-2,TRBV5-4,-,few,TGTGTCTCGGCTGAGCGGAACTATGGCTACACCTTC,CVSAERNYGYTF
TRBJ1-4,TRBV7-9,TRBD1,-,TGTGCCAGCAGCTTCGGGACAGGAGGGGATGAAAAACTGTTTTTT,CASSFGTGGDEKLFF
TRBJ1-1,TRBV4-1,TRBD1,-,TGCGCCAGCAGCTTTTTACAGGGGGCGTTTTCTGAAGCTTTCTTT,CASSFLQGAFSEAFF
TRBJ1-2,TRBV7-9,-,-,TGTGCCAGCAGCTTTCGCCAGGGTGATAACTATGGCTACACCTTC,CASSFRQGDNYGYTF
TRBJ1-4,TRBV18,-,-,TGTGCCAGCTCACCCCGGGAGGGAGTCAATGAAAAACTGTTTTTT,CASSPREGVNEKLFF
TRBJ2-7,TRBV9,-,-,TGTGCCAGCAGCGTCGAGGACTCTACGAGAGAGCAGTACTTC,CASSVEDSTREQYF
TRBJ1-1,TRBV7-2,TRBD1,-,TGTGCCAGCAAAGACAGGGGAGCGAACACTGAAGCTTTCTTT,CASKDRGANTEAFF
TRBJ1-1,TRBV5-1,TRBD1,-,TGCGCCAGCAGCCCAGGGGGACAGCGAATGAACACTGAAGCTTTCTTT,CASSPGGQRMNTEAFF
TRBJ1-5,TRBV6-1,-,-,TGTGCCAGCCGACAGTTAAATCAGCCCCAGCATTTT,CASRQLNQPQHF
TRBJ2-5,TRBV7-9,-,-,TGTGCCAGCAGCCTGGCAGGCACAGGGGAGACCCAGTACTTC,CASSLAGTGETQYF